These 3 T cell receptor beta chains were sequenced from one sample in a study of radiotherapy plus CTLA-4 blockade in lung cancer. Assay: immunoSEQ multiplex PCR; the TCRdb copy retains only in-frame clones and omits some. The sample lists 40,000 to 45,000 clones, approximately 71% seen once, with roughly 3% in the top ten. Sample: peripheral blood, taken from a patient treated with radiotherapy plus ipilimumab. Every receptor here comes from a human donor with non-small cell lung cancer whose response to radiotherapy plus ipilimumab could not be evaluated.

The V and J genes are TRBV11-3 and TRBJ1-1; a possible D gene is TRBD1 (6 bases). The V gene's germline CDR1 is SGHNT and CDR2 YENEEA. This CDR3 is built from 15 residues. Trimming shortened V by 1 base and J by 5 bases, and 14 bases separated the two germline ends. DNA of the CDR3: TGTGCCAGCAGCTTAGTGGGACAAATACCAACTGAAGCTTTCTTT. Translating it yields CASSLVGQIPTEAFF. The full variable domain, with the rest looked up from reference TRBV11-3 and TRBJ1-1, is EAGVVQSPRYKIIEKKQPVAFWCNPISGHNTLYWYLQNLGQGPELLIRYENEEAVDDSQLPKDRFSAERLKGVDSTLKIQPAELGDSAVYLCASSLVGQIPTEAFFGQGTRLTVV.

The chain is built from TRBV5-1 and TRBJ2-5; 12 nucleotides agree with TRBD2. CDR1 and CDR2 (germline): SGHRS, YFSETQ. Trimming took 4 bases from V and 4 from J; bases not matched to a gene: 8. This CDR3 comprises 16 residues. The CDR3 region has the DNA TGCGCCAGCAGCCCATCACTAGCGGGAGGTGTAGAGACCCAGTACTTC. Amino acid sequence: CASSPSLAGGVETQYF.

The chain employs TRBV29-1 and TRBJ1-2; TRBD1 matches 8 bases. Germline V gene sequence: CDR1 SQVTM, CDR2 ANQGSEA. The CDR3 runs to 15 residues. V gave up 7 bases and J gave up 0 bases; unmatched junction bases: 10. In DNA form, the CDR3 reads TGCAGCGCAGTCGACAGGGGTAGTGCTAACTATGGCTACACCTTC. Its protein product is CSAVDRGSANYGYTF.